The present T cell receptor (beta chain) was sequenced within a study of blood T cells in healthy people across ages. Points from the study as a whole: TCR beta diversity tracked closely with naive T cell percentage. Aged donors had fewer naive CD4+ cells and lower diversity than long-lived donors.

Germline V gene lookup returns CDR1 MNHEY and CDR2 SVGEGT. CDR3 size: 15 residues. Through a sample-barcoded 5' primer and a J-beta primer mix, a second PCR was run for roughly 6 to 12 cycles. Each CDR3 protein is one row after TCRdb ran MiXCR on the 5' RACE reads. The sample contains roughly 2 million distinct CDR3 sequences, roughly 49% of which appear only once. With regard to this clonotype: Its cognate antigen is unknown. Compared with germline, one end of the junction differs, possibly owing to a read error.

Input material: blood. The chain recombines TRBV6-2 or TRBV6-3 with TRBJ2-1; TRBD1 agrees at 8 bases. This sequence was found in a woman aged 40 to 50 in good health. CDR3 loop: CASSYTGGSYKEQFF. CDR3 coding DNA: TGTGCCAGCAGTTACACAGGGGGATCCTACAAGGAGCAGTTCTTC.